This T cell receptor (beta chain) was captured by sequencing in a study of blood T cell repertoires in COVID-19. Study-level information: Some COVID-19 samples were acute and others convalescent; all came from the United States, Italy and Spain. T cells, B-cell-depleted T cells, or PBMCs provided the cDNA or gDNA that served as material.

Details on this clone: At one of its ends the junction is not consistent with the germline gene, which may arise from a read error.

The CDR3 contains 14 residues. From germline, CDR1 is SGDLS and CDR2 YYNGEE. TCRdb's copy holds only in-frame clones and misses some; the assay was immunoSEQ multiplex PCR. Seen here are some 180,000 clones, 88% observed once, and the top ten hold approximately 5.5%. The V call is TRBV9, the J call TRBJ2-7; 10 bases fit TRBD2. The sequencing input was peripheral blood. The source of this sequence is a man between 35 and 55 years old with active or convalescent COVID-19. The CDR3 here is CASGVSGGRSEQYF. DNA of the CDR3: TGTGCCAGCGGCGTTAGCGGGGGGCGGTCCGAGCAGTACTTC.